A selection of T cell receptor beta chains follows, all from one sample in a study of cytomegalovirus exposure and HLA in healthy donors. Profiled with immunoSEQ multiplex PCR; TCRdb holds only in-frame clones, not every one. This listing includes approximately 210,000 clones. The sequenced sample was PBMCs. The source is a woman in her 30s in good health and CMV-seropositive. Each CDR3 is given with its conserved first and last residue. Each record gives: V gene, J gene, D gene, CDR3 DNA, CDR3 protein. A D gene is named only where the DNA matches it firmly.

TRBV5-4	TRBJ1-2	TRBD1	TGTGCCAGCACGTCGACAGGGGAGGGTGGCTACACCTTC	CASTSTGEGGYTF
TRBV28	TRBJ1-5	.	TGTGCCAGCACTCAACGGGAGGGGCCGAGCAATCAGCCCCAGCATTTT	CASTQREGPSNQPQHF
TRBV6-1	TRBJ2-7	.	TGTGCCAGCAGGACAATGGACAGCTCCTACGAGCAGTACTTC	CASRTMDSSYEQYF
TRBV11-2	TRBJ2-7	TRBD1	TGTGCCAGCAGTCTCAATGACAGGGGATGGTCCTACGAGCAGTACTTC	CASSLNDRGWSYEQYF
TRBV6-1	TRBJ1-2	.	TGTGCCAGCAGTGAACAAGACAGAAACTATGGCTACACCTTC	CASSEQDRNYGYTF
TRBV5-6	TRBJ2-3	.	TGTGCCAGCAGCACAAGTTCCAAGCGGAGCACAGATACGCAGTATTTT	CASSTSSKRSTDTQYF
TRBV6-5	TRBJ2-7	TRBD1	TGTGCCAGCAGGGACCGACAGGGAAACTACGAGCAGTACTTC	CASRDRQGNYEQYF
TRBV7-2	TRBJ2-3	TRBD2	TGTGCCAGCAGCCTGGGACTAGCGGGATCCTCCACAGATACGCAGTATTTT	CASSLGLAGSSTDTQYF
TRBV9	TRBJ2-1	TRBD2	TGTGCCAGCAGCGTAGTCACTAGCGGTTACAATGAGCAGTTCTTC	CASSVVTSGYNEQFF
TRBV5-1	TRBJ2-5	TRBD1	TGCGCCAGCAGCTTGGCACCGGGACAGCAAGAGACCCAGTACTTC	CASSLAPGQQETQYF
TRBV10-2	TRBJ2-7	.	TGCGCCAGCGGGAGGGACAGGACCTTCTACGAGCAGTACTTC	CASGRDRTFYEQYF
TRBV15	TRBJ2-1	TRBD2	TGTGCCATCAAACTAGCGGGAGGGCCATATGAGCAGTTCTTC	CAIKLAGGPYEQFF
TRBV10-1	TRBJ2-3	.	TGCGCCAGCAGTGGAGGCGAGGGGGGGGCAGATACGCAGTATTTT	CASSGGEGGADTQYF
TRBV2	TRBJ1-5	TRBD1	TGTGCCAGCGGGACCGCCGGGACAGGGGGAGGACAGCCCCAGCATTTT	CASGTAGTGGGQPQHF
TRBV6-5	TRBJ2-1	TRBD2	TGTGCCAGCAGTTACCTTAGCGGGGGGAGTGATGAGCAGTTCTTC	CASSYLSGGSDEQFF
TRBV7-9	TRBJ1-6	.	TGTGCCAGCAGCTTAGGGGCGGGTCCACCCCTCCACTTT	CASSLGAGPPLHF
TRBV5-1	TRBJ2-5	TRBD1	TGCGCCAGCATCACCTCTCCGGGACAGGGGATAGAGACCCAGTACTTC	CASITSPGQGIETQYF
TRBV5-1	TRBJ2-7	TRBD2	TGCGCCAGCAGTTTTTGGGGTGTATCGGGGGGGGACTCCGAGCAGTACTTC	CASSFWGVSGGDSEQYF